The 12 T cell receptor delta chains presented below share a single source sample, sequenced in a study of γδ T cells in repeated Plasmodium falciparum infection. TCRdb reanalyzed the multiplex PCR reads using CATT. Among around 89,000 delta-chain clones listed, under 1.5% were seen once. Gammadelta T cells were flow-sorted from PBMC into Vgamma9/Vdelta2+ and Vdelta2-negative populations for bulk analysis. Sequencing was carried out using gamma-delta T cells from blood. These receptors were collected from a pool of human donors (malaria-infected and uninfected, not separated).

In this sample, this clone turned up a few times. The protein recorded in TCRdb matches a much larger clone and deviates from this DNA's translation at residue 8, suggesting a read error; the protein here is obtained by translating the DNA. The chain uses TRDV1 and TRDJ1, with D unresolved. The CDR3 covers 15 residues. Trimming took off 0 bases at V and 4 bases at J, with 12 bases between the two ends. In germline, CDR1 is TSWWSYY, CDR2 QGS. In DNA, the CDR3 is TGTGCTCTTGGGGAACTCAACTGCAACGGCGATAAACTCATCTTT. The encoded protein is CALGELNCNGDKLIF.

In its sample, this clone was seen a few times. Since a far larger clone is one base different, this is likely a read error. Other DNA sequences in this sample translate to the same CDR3. This chain connects TRDV3 to TRDJ1; 8 bases align to TRDD3. TCRdb records no J gene; here it was assigned by comparing the DNA to germline. This CDR3 has 14 amino acids. Germline CDR1 and CDR2: TVYSNPD and GDNSRS (reference sequence). The CDR3 spells CAFPNWGHTDKLIF. CDR3 nucleotides: TGTGCCTTCCCCAACTGGGGGCACACCGACAAACTCATCTTT.

By sample share, this clone is medium-sized. This chain joins TRDV1 and TRDJ1; maybe TRDD2 (5 bases). The CDR3 runs 18 residues. Trimming shortened V by 1 base and J by 1 base, and 19 bases separated the two germline ends. CDR1 is TSWWSYY and CDR2 is QGS in the germline V gene. CDR3 loop: CALGERTLPPYFTDKLIF. The CDR3 coding sequence is TGTGCTCTTGGGGAACGAACACTTCCGCCGTACTTCACCGATAAACTCATCTTT.

This clone was counted at least ten times. This chain joins TRDV1 and TRDJ1; TRDD3 aligns across 7 bases. Germline V gene lookup returns CDR1 TSWWSYY and CDR2 QGS. V lost 6 bases and J lost 7; bases outside the gene matches: 23. The CDR3 is 18 residues long. The CDR3 sequence: CALGSGRKLYWGFGKLIF. CDR3 DNA: TGTGCTCTTGGCTCAGGGAGAAAGCTGTACTGGGGTTTTGGTAAACTCATCTTT.

In its sample, this clone was seen a few times. A read error may explain this, as a much larger clone is one base away. The V and J genes are TRDV1 and TRDJ1, with TRDD2 matching 7 bases. No J gene was available from TCRdb, and it was assigned here by a germline match of the DNA. This CDR3 is 21 amino acids long. The germline gives CDR1 TSWWSYY, CDR2 QGS. DNA for the CDR3: TGTGCTCTTGGGATCCGGCCTTCCTCGCTCCCGATAGACCCGTACACCGATCAACTCATCTTT. Its translation: CALGIRPSSLPIDPYTDQLIF.

Turning to this clone: A far larger clone is one nucleotide away, so this likely arose from a read error. The sample carries other DNA sequences with the same CDR3. The CDR3 DNA sequence: TGTGCTCTTGGGGATCCCCCGGAAGGTTGGGGGATTGTGTCTATCCCCTTGACAGCACAACTCTTCTTT. Amino acid sequence: CALGDPPEGWGIVSIPLTAQLFF. V and J are TRDV1 and TRDJ2; 8 nucleotides line up with TRDD3. From germline, CDR1 is TSWWSYY and CDR2 QGS. This CDR3 has 23 residues. Losses at the gene ends were 3 bases for V and 2 bases for J; bases not matched to a gene: 26.

Regarding this clone: TCRdb's protein, taken from a much larger clone, differs from this DNA's translation at residue 3, likely owing to a read error; the protein displayed comes from the DNA. V and J are TRDV2 and TRDJ1; 9 bases are shared with TRDD3. Matching the DNA to germline supplied the J gene, which TCRdb does not give. This CDR3 comprises 15 residues. Germline-derived CDR1 and CDR2 are GEAIGNYY and EKD. The CDR3 spells CASDLLGDGTDKLIF. CDR3 coding DNA: TGTGCCAGTGACCTCCTGGGGGATGGGACCGATAAACTCATCTTT.

A remark on this clone: It differs at one base from a far larger clone, so likely a read error. Distinct nucleotide sequences in the sample also encode this CDR3. The chain is built from TRDV1 and TRDJ1, with 13 bases aligning to TRDD3. Germline matching of the DNA provided the J gene here, since TCRdb leaves it blank. V lost 6 bases and J lost 0; bases outside the gene matches: 31. This CDR3 has 25 residues. Germline values: CDR1 TSWWSYY, CDR2 QGS. In DNA form, the CDR3 reads TGTGCTCTTGGTATCGACTTTCTGAGGTCCATTACTGGGGGATACGCGCCAGGCTACACCGATAAACTCATCTTT. It codes for CALGIDFLRSITGGYAPGYTDKLIF.

This clone has just a few counts. A far larger clone is one base from this, pointing to a likely read error. This specimen includes other DNA sequences encoding the same CDR3. The chain recombines TRDV1 with TRDJ1, with 8 bases aligning to TRDD3. Germline CDR1 reads TSWWSYY; CDR2 reads QGS. The CDR3 has 17 residues. The CDR3 sequence: CALGDHWGVLYTDKLIF. The CDR3 DNA is TGTGCTCTTGGGGACCACTGGGGGGTCTTGTACACCGACAAACTCATCTTT.

Concerning this clone itself: The protein held in TCRdb is that of a much larger clone and does not match this DNA's translation at residue 15, likely because of a read error; the protein shown is translated from the DNA. The genes are TRDV1 and TRDJ1; 9 nucleotides line up with TRDD3. Germline lookup yields CDR1 TSWWSYY and CDR2 QGS. This CDR3 is 16 amino acids long. The DNA for the CDR3 is TGTGCTCTTGCCACCTGGGGGATCTTTTCCACCGATAAACTCACCTTT. It is translated as CALATWGIFSTDKLTF.

This clone has just a few counts. It differs at one base from a far larger clone, so likely a read error. Other nucleotide sequences in the sample specify the same CDR3. This chain joins TRDV3 and TRDJ1, with 9 bases that match TRDD3. CDR1 and CDR2 from the germline V gene are TVYSNPD and GDNSRS (reference sequence). The ends lost 1 base at V and 0 bases at J; junction bases unmatched: 24. The CDR3 loop spans 21 amino acids. The CDR3 here is CAFNLPITGGRPPQYTDKLIF. In nucleotides, the CDR3 is TGTGCCTTTAACCTTCCCATAACTGGGGGACGTCCGCCCCAGTACACCGATAAACTCATCTTT.

This clone was observed a handful of times. This is likely an artifact of a read error, given a far larger clone one base away. The sample has other DNA sequences that encode this CDR3 too. The CDR3 DNA is TGTGCCTGTGACACCGTAATAACTGGGGGGTACAGGGCAAAAAGGGGTACGGCAAAACTCATCTTT. This encodes CACDTVITGGYRAKRGTAKLIF. The gene calls are TRDV2 and TRDJ1; 8 nucleotides agree with TRDD3. Because TCRdb records no J gene, it was assigned here through a match of the DNA to germline. Germline V gene lookup returns CDR1 GEAIGNYY and CDR2 EKD. V shed 0 bases and J 8 bases; nucleotides not matched to a gene: 31. The CDR3 has 22 amino acids.